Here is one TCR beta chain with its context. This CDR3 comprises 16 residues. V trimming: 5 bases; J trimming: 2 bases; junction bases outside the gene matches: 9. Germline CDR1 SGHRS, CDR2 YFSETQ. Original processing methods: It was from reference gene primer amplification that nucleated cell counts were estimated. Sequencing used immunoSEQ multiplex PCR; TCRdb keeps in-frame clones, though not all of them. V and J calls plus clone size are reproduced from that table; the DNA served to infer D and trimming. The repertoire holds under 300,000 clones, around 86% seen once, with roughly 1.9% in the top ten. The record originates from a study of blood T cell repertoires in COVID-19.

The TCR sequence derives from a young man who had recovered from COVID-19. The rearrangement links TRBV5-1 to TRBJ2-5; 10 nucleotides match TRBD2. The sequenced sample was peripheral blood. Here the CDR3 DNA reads TGCGCCAGCAGGAGCGGGTTAGCGGGGGGACAAGAGACCCAGTACTTC. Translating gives CASRSGLAGGQETQYF.